Each of the 31 T cell receptor beta chains below was sequenced from the same sample in a study of T cells in Graves' hyperthyroidism and ophthalmopathy. Amplification yielded TCR beta CDR3 regions, with RNA transcripts as the source. HTBI primers were used for first-round RT-PCR of the TCR CDR3. Via MiXCR, TCRdb re-called the multiplex PCR reads, giving one row per CDR3 protein. Among hundreds of thousands of distinct CDR3 sequences, roughly 14% were seen once, and the ten largest hold around 4.1%. The sample consisted of blood. These receptors were obtained from a woman in her thirties or forties with Graves' ophthalmopathy.

This clonotype was counted at least ten times. V and J are TRBV14 and TRBJ1-1; D unclear. This CDR3 is built from 15 residues. Looked up from germline, CDR1 is SGHDN and CDR2 is FVKESK. Trimming took off 8 bases at V and 2 bases at J, with 18 bases between the two ends. CDR3 region: CASSPPRRPNTEAFF. In DNA, the CDR3 is TGTGCCAGCTCCCCCCCGCGGCGACCTAACACTGAAGCTTTCTTT.

The V call is TRBV6-1, the J call TRBJ2-4, with a weak D call TRBD1 (5 bases). V shed 4 bases and J shed 8 bases, with 15 bases lying between them. This CDR3 is built from 14 residues. Germline V gene lookup returns CDR1 MNHNS and CDR2 SASEGT. The CDR3 DNA reads as TGTGCCAGCAGTGCGCTCAGGGTTGTAGACATTCAGTACTTC. Its protein product is CASSALRVVDIQYF.

In its sample, this clonotype was seen a few times. The V gene is TRBV29-1, the J gene TRBJ2-5; 11 bases are a match to TRBD2. This CDR3 is built from 14 residues. Trimming at V came to 8 bases and at J to 1 base, leaving 6 bases not matched to a gene. Germline V lookup: CDR1 SQVTM, CDR2 ANQGSEA. CDR3 region: CSLGTSGFQETQYF. In DNA form, the CDR3 reads TGCAGCCTAGGGACTAGCGGATTCCAAGAGACCCAGTACTTC. Together with reference TRBV29-1 and TRBJ2-5, the CDR3 gives the full variable domain: SAVISQKPSRDICQRGTSLTIQCQVDSQVTMMFWYRQQPGQSLTLIATANQGSEATYESGFVIDKFPISRPNLTFSTLTVSNMSPEDSSIYLCSLGTSGFQETQYFGPGTRLLVL.

The sample holds many counts of this clonotype. This chain joins TRBV20-1 and TRBJ2-2; 10 positions match TRBD2. Germline V gives CDR1 DFQATT, CDR2 SNEGSKA (reference sequence). The CDR3 loop spans 14 amino acids. The J segment lost 5 bases and the V segment lost 6 bases, leaving 6 bases of the junction unmatched. The CDR3 DNA is TGCAGTGCAAAACTAGCGGGAAGGACCGGGGAGCTGTTTTTT. Its protein is CSAKLAGRTGELFF.

This clonotype was seen many times. This sequence joins TRBV20-1 and TRBJ2-7, with TRBD1 identical over 9 bases. CDR3 size: 14 residues. Germline trimming cut 6 bases from V and 3 bases from J; bases unmatched to any gene: 9. CDR1 and CDR2 (germline): DFQATT, SNEGSKA (reference sequence). The DNA for the CDR3 is TGCAGTGCCAAGGACAGGGGTGGGCACTACGAGCAGTACTTC. It codes for CSAKDRGGHYEQYF.

The rearrangement joins TRBV7-3 to TRBJ2-3, with 7 bases matching TRBD1. Trimming at V came to 5 bases and at J to 4 bases, leaving 6 bases not matched to a gene. The CDR3 loop spans 14 amino acids. Germline V gene sequence: CDR1 SGHTA, CDR2 FQGTGA. CDR3 sequence (DNA): TGTGCCAGCAGCGTCACTCAGGGGGCAGATACGCAGTATTTT. Amino acid sequence: CASSVTQGADTQYF.

Ten or more counts support this clonotype. DNA for the CDR3: TGTGCCAGCAGGGCAGGGGGCATTGAGACCCAGTACTTC. It yields the protein CASRAGGIETQYF. This chain uses TRBV6-1 with TRBJ2-5; 8 nucleotides agree with TRBD1. Germline loops: CDR1 MNHNS, CDR2 SASEGT. The CDR3 runs 13 residues. J was trimmed by 5 bases and V by 6 bases; bases with no gene match: 5.

V is TRBV11-2 and J is TRBJ2-3; 8 nucleotides line up with TRBD2. Germline-derived CDR1 and CDR2 are SGHAT and FQNNGV. The CDR3 spans 16 residues. The ends lost 5 bases at V and 2 bases at J; junction bases unmatched: 9. The CDR3 sequence is CASSAKGTRITDTQYF. The CDR3 DNA follows: TGTGCCAGCAGCGCCAAAGGGACTAGGATCACAGATACGCAGTATTTT.

This clonotype occurred many times. The chain uses TRBV6-1 and TRBJ2-7, with D possibly being TRBD2 (5 bases). The CDR3 has 14 residues. Germline loops: CDR1 MNHNS, CDR2 SASEGT. Trimming removed 4 bases from V and 1 base from J, with 11 bases in between. The CDR3 reads CASSGQGLSYEQYF. The CDR3 DNA reads as TGTGCCAGCAGTGGGCAAGGACTGTCCTACGAGCAGTACTTC.

Written as DNA, the CDR3 is TGTGCCAGCAGCTTAGAGGGGACAGGGAGTGAGACCCAGTACTTC. It specifies CASSLEGTGSETQYF. The V and J genes are TRBV28 and TRBJ2-5; 9 bases are shared with TRBD1. Germline loops: CDR1 MDHEN, CDR2 SYDVKM. The V gene end was trimmed by 6 bases and the J gene end by 5 bases; junction bases not matched to a gene: 10. This CDR3 is 15 amino acids long.

The V and J genes are TRBV2 and TRBJ2-3; a weak D match, TRBD2 (5 bases). Germline V gene data show CDR1 as SNHLY and CDR2 as FYNNEI. The CDR3 runs 12 residues. V lost 7 bases and J 6 bases, leaving 11 bases between the germline ends. The CDR3 sequence: CASTQTKDTQYF. Here the CDR3 DNA reads TGTGCCAGCACCCAGACTAAGGATACGCAGTATTTT.

V is TRBV7-2 and J is TRBJ2-2; 7 bases map to TRBD1. In germline, CDR1 is SGHTA, CDR2 FQGNSA. The CDR3 is 15 residues long. The V gene end was trimmed by 3 bases and the J gene end by 2 bases; junction bases not matched to a gene: 3. For the CDR3, the DNA is TGTGCCAGCAGCTTTCACAGGGGTAACACCGGGGAGCTGTTTTTT. Residues: CASSFHRGNTGELFF. Full variable domain (remainder filled in from reference TRBV7-2 and TRBJ2-2): GAGVSQSPSNKVTEKGKDVELRCDPISGHTALYWYRQSLGQGLEFLIYFQGNSAPDKSGLPSDRFSAERTGGSVSTLTIQRTQQEDSAVYLCASSFHRGNTGELFFGEGSRLTVL.

This clonotype was recorded many times. The CDR3 here is CSAIGVLFPYEQYF. CDR3 coding DNA: TGCAGTGCCATAGGGGTACTATTTCCCTACGAGCAGTACTTC. The genes are TRBV20-1 and TRBJ2-7, with a tentative D call TRBD1 (5 bases). Trimming took off 6 bases at V and 2 bases at J, with 17 bases between the two ends. CDR3 size: 14 residues. CDR1 is DFQATT and CDR2 is SNEGSKA in the germline V gene (reference sequence).

This clonotype was observed many times. This chain uses TRBV6-5 with TRBJ1-2; D possibly corresponds to TRBD1 (6 bases). The CDR3 extends over 15 amino acids. Trimming removed 4 bases from V and 4 bases from J, with 16 bases in between. The germline V gene encodes CDR1 MNHEY and CDR2 SVGAGI. CDR3: CASSWIGQPSYGYTF. CDR3 nucleotide sequence: TGTGCCAGCAGTTGGATCGGACAGCCGTCCTATGGCTACACCTTC.

This clonotype was seen ten or more times. This chain joins TRBV5-1 and TRBJ2-7, with 12 bases identical to TRBD2. Germline V gives CDR1 SGHRS, CDR2 YFSETQ. The CDR3 covers 16 residues. V shed 0 bases, J shed 6 bases, and the junction held 7 bases outside the gene matches. The CDR3 sequence is CASSLARLAGESEQYF. The CDR3 DNA follows: TGCGCCAGCAGCTTGGCGAGACTAGCGGGAGAGAGCGAGCAGTACTTC.

This clonotype was counted ten times or more. A read error is likely, as this CDR3 ends without the conserved phenylalanine or tryptophan. This chain connects TRBV12-3 or TRBV12-4 to TRBJ1-2, with TRBD1 as a possible D gene (5 bases). This CDR3 is 13 amino acids long. The V and J ends lost 6 bases and 7 bases respectively, with 15 bases between them. The chain's CDR3 is CASSAWRTFGYTL. DNA of the CDR3: TGTGCCAGCAGCGCCTGGAGGACATTTGGCTACACCCTC.

This clonotype occurred many times. V gene TRBV20-1 combines with J gene TRBJ1-1, with D unclear. The germline V gene encodes CDR1 DFQATT and CDR2 SNEGSKA (reference sequence). The CDR3 consists of 14 residues. The V and J ends lost 1 base and 5 bases respectively, with 14 bases between them. CDR3 loop: CSARVGSERTEAFF. CDR3 DNA: TGCAGTGCTAGAGTGGGCTCCGAGAGGACTGAAGCTTTCTTT.

This clonotype was seen repeatedly, ten times or more. The chain combines TRBV12-3 or TRBV12-4 with TRBJ2-7, with D maybe TRBD1 (5 bases). The CDR3 consists of 14 residues. V lost 3 bases and J 7 bases, leaving 16 bases between the germline ends. CDR3 DNA sequence: TGTGCCAGCAGTTTGGGCAGGGTGGTCGTTGAGCAGTACTTC. Amino acids: CASSLGRVVVEQYF.

At least ten counts were recorded for this clonotype. CDR3 in DNA: TGCAGCGTGACAGGGGGCGAGTTCTATGGCTACACCTTC. The encoded protein is CSVTGGEFYGYTF. The V and J genes are TRBV29-1 and TRBJ1-2; 10 bases align to TRBD1. The germline gives CDR1 SQVTM, CDR2 ANQGSEA. V shed 6 bases, J shed 4 bases, and the junction held 5 bases outside the gene matches. The CDR3 loop spans 13 amino acids.

This clonotype was detected ten times or more. The gene calls are TRBV12-3 or TRBV12-4 and TRBJ2-7, with D maybe TRBD1 (5 bases). The CDR3 is made up of 13 amino acids. V was trimmed by 2 bases and J by 1 base, leaving 6 bases between them. The CDR3 sequence: CASSLKGSYEQYF. CDR3 bases: TGTGCCAGCAGTTTAAAGGGGTCCTACGAGCAGTACTTC.

This clonotype was picked up many times. The genes are TRBV11-1 and TRBJ1-1; D is perhaps TRBD1 (6 bases). V was trimmed by 5 bases and J by 0 bases, leaving 19 bases between them. This CDR3 is 17 amino acids long. The germline gives CDR1 SGHAT, CDR2 FQDESV (reference sequence). For the CDR3, the DNA is TGTGCCAGCAGCATACACAGGGCCAGCACAATGAACACTGAAGCTTTCTTT. Amino acid sequence: CASSIHRASTMNTEAFF.

This clonotype was seen at least ten times. The chain couples TRBV28 to TRBJ1-3; D is possibly TRBD1 (5 bases). There are 17 residues in the CDR3. V was pared by 7 bases and J by 0 bases, with 19 bases between. Germline V CDR1 and CDR2: MDHEN, SYDVKM. In DNA form, the CDR3 reads TGTGCCAGCACAGGACGGGACTCAAGAAGCTCTGGAAACACCATATATTTT. This encodes CASTGRDSRSSGNTIYF.

V is TRBV12-3 or TRBV12-4 and J is TRBJ1-1; TRBD1 agrees at 7 bases. V trimming: 3 bases; J trimming: 6 bases; junction bases outside the gene matches: 10. This CDR3 has 15 residues. The CDR3 coding sequence is TGTGCCAGCAGTTTCCGGCCAGGGGGGTTCGCTGAAGCTTTCTTT. Translating it yields CASSFRPGGFAEAFF.

The genes are TRBV6-1 and TRBJ2-7; 9 bases fit TRBD1. The germline V gene encodes CDR1 MNHNS and CDR2 SASEGT. The V and J ends lost 7 bases and 4 bases, in that order; junction bases with no gene match: 14. This CDR3 has 16 amino acids. CDR3 sequence (DNA): TGTGCCAGCACCTCTCTCCGCCGGGACAGGGAGTACGAGCAGTACTTC. Translated, it gives CASTSLRRDREYEQYF.

This clonotype was picked up many times. This rearrangement joins TRBV6-1 to TRBJ1-2, with TRBD1 matching over 7 bases. J gave up 4 bases and V 10 bases, and 6 bases lay outside the gene matches. Germline V gene sequence: CDR1 MNHNS, CDR2 SASEGT. This CDR3 region has 12 residues. CDR3 nucleotides: TGTGCCAACAGCCGGGACAGCTATGGCTACACCTTC. This translates into CANSRDSYGYTF.

This clonotype was counted ten times or more. The V call is TRBV28, the J call TRBJ2-7; tentatively, D is TRBD1 or TRBD2 (5 bases each). The CDR3 is 14 amino acids. Trimming stripped 2 bases from V and 3 bases from J, with 11 bases between. Germline CDR1 is MDHEN and CDR2 is SYDVKM. The CDR3 reads CASSLNGAVYEQYF. As DNA, the CDR3 is TGTGCCAGCAGTTTAAACGGGGCCGTCTACGAGCAGTACTTC.

This clonotype was recorded at least ten times. The chain couples TRBV9 to TRBJ2-7; D remains unclear. Deletions cut 5 bases from V and 0 bases from J, with 12 bases between. Looked up from germline, CDR1 is SGDLS and CDR2 is YYNGEE. The CDR3 loop spans 14 amino acids. CDR3: CASSEDTVSYEQYF. CDR3 coding DNA: TGTGCCAGCAGTGAAGACACAGTCTCCTACGAGCAGTACTTC.

This clonotype was detected a few times. The chain couples TRBV6-2 or TRBV6-3 to TRBJ2-5, with D perhaps TRBD2 (5 bases). Deletions cut 0 bases from V and 5 bases from J, with 19 bases between. This CDR3 comprises 17 residues. Germline assignment: CDR1 MNHEY and CDR2 SVGEGT. CDR3 sequence: CASSYSLSDQTGETQYF. The CDR3 coding sequence is TGTGCCAGCAGTTACTCCCTTAGCGACCAGACGGGTGAGACCCAGTACTTC.

This clonotype was counted ten times or more. The chain carries TRBV27 and TRBJ2-7; D remains unclear. The CDR3 totals 12 residues. Trimming shortened V by 4 bases and J by 7 bases, and 11 bases separated the two germline ends. Germline V gene sequence: CDR1 MNHEY, CDR2 SMNVEV (reference sequence). CDR3 DNA sequence: TGTGCCAGCAGTTCCCCCCCTCGAGAGCAGTACTTC. Residues: CASSSPPREQYF.

This clonotype has at least ten counts. V is TRBV30 and J is TRBJ2-5; 7 bases align to TRBD1. The germline CDR1 and CDR2 sequences are GTSNPN and SVGIG (reference sequence). The length of the CDR3 is 14 residues. With 5 bases clipped from V and 5 bases from J, the junction kept 11 bases outside the gene matches. The CDR3 here is CAWDPGQSSETQYF. The CDR3 DNA reads TGTGCCTGGGACCCGGGACAGTCATCGGAGACCCAGTACTTC.

The chain combines TRBV20-1 with TRBJ1-2, with a possible D match to TRBD1 (6 bases). Deletions cut 5 bases from V and 3 bases from J, with 22 bases between. In germline, CDR1 is DFQATT, CDR2 SNEGSKA (reference sequence). The CDR3 sequence is 16 residues long. The CDR3 is CSAEVTGRNEDYGYTF. CDR3 nucleotides: TGCAGTGCTGAGGTAACAGGGCGAAACGAGGACTATGGCTACACCTTC.